This TCR beta chain was profiled in a study of PD-1 blockade in mismatch repair-deficient tumors. Turning to the study itself: All were previously treated, progressing patients with approximately 12 mismatch repair-deficient cancer types. Study-wide results and limits: Tumor-resident clones, often absent from pretreatment blood, expanded after pembrolizumab and then contracted.

TCRdb keeps only in-frame clones here, not all; method: immunoSEQ multiplex PCR. The data hold around 50,000 clones, with around 82% observed a single time. Concerning this clone: Its matching antigen is unknown.

Trimming shortened V by 3 bases and J by 3 bases, and 12 bases separated the two germline ends. The CDR3 is made up of 14 amino acids. CDR1 is SGHRS and CDR2 is YFSETQ in the germline V gene. All patients were mismatch repair deficient, assessed by either PCR or immunohistochemistry. TCRs were sequenced from a few patients responding to pembrolizumab. This sequence was found in an adult with mismatch repair-deficient cancer. The chain recombines TRBV5-1 with TRBJ1-1; D is unclear. The material sequenced was peripheral blood, taken 4 weeks after starting pembrolizumab. CDR3: CASSSTGRDTEAFF. The CDR3 bases are TGCGCCAGCAGCTCTACCGGGAGGGACACTGAAGCTTTCTTT.